This entry lists 22 T cell receptor beta chains sequenced from one sample in a study of beta chain features in type 1 diabetes. Every bit of the isolated RNA underwent reverse transcription, so sequencing read expressed TCRB transcripts. Repertoires were generated with immunoSEQ multiplex PCR, while TCRdb's copy carries only in-frame clones and drops some. The repertoire includes 150,000 or so clones, roughly 60% of them detected once, and around 0.096% sits in the top ten. These receptors have no identified antigens. Points from the study as a whole: Moderate yet significant TCRB CDR3 shortening was seen in Type 1 diabetes patients in all four CD4+ subsets.

The sequenced material came from naive CD4+ T cells from blood. The source of these receptors is a man younger than 45 with type 1 diabetes.

V and J are TRBV19 and TRBJ1-6; a weak D match, TRBD1 (6 bases). The CDR3 extends over 17 amino acids. Trimming took off 4 bases at V and 1 base at J, with 14 bases between the two ends. The germline V gene encodes CDR1 LNHDA and CDR2 SQIVND (reference sequence). CDR3 in amino acids: CASSTANRASYNSPLHF. The DNA of the CDR3 is TGTGCCAGTAGTACCGCTAACAGGGCTTCCTATAATTCACCCCTCCACTTT.

This rearrangement joins TRBV14 to TRBJ1-1; no clear D. This CDR3 is built from 14 residues. Germline lookup yields CDR1 SGHDN and CDR2 FVKESK. The ends were cut back, 5 bases at V and 4 bases at J, with 14 bases in the middle. The CDR3 DNA reads TGTGCCAGCAGCTCAAGCTGGGGAGGCACTGAAGCTTTCTTT. As protein: CASSSSWGGTEAFF. Looking up the rest from reference TRBV14 and TRBJ1-1 gives the full variable domain: EAGVTQFPSHSVIEKGQTVTLRCDPISGHDNLYWYRRVMGKEIKFLLHFVKESKQDESGMPNNRFLAERTGGTYSTLKVQPAELEDSGVYFCASSSSWGGTEAFFGQGTRLTVV.

The rearrangement joins TRBV29-1 to TRBJ2-5; D gene ambiguous. The CDR3 runs 13 residues. V lost 5 bases and J lost 4, with 14 bases in between. Germline-derived CDR1 and CDR2 are SQVTM and ANQGSEA. The DNA for the CDR3 is TGCAGCGTTCGCTATGACTGGGGAGAGACCCAGTACTTC. This codes for CSVRYDWGETQYF.

This clone was recorded a few times. In the same sample, other DNA sequences code for this CDR3. The chain couples TRBV29-1 to TRBJ1-1; unclear D gene. Trimming took off 3 bases at V and 1 base at J, with 3 bases between the two ends. The germline gives CDR1 SQVTM, CDR2 ANQGSEA. This CDR3 has 11 residues. CDR3 DNA sequence: TGCAGCGTTGAGGGGAACACTGAAGCTTTCTTT. Protein: CSVEGNTEAFF.

This sequence joins TRBV27 and TRBJ2-5; 8 bases agree with TRBD1. The CDR3 loop spans 15 amino acids. Looked up from germline, CDR1 is MNHEY and CDR2 is SMNVEV (reference sequence). V lost 5 bases, J lost 5 bases, and 10 bases stayed unmatched. CDR3 nucleotides: TGTGCCAGCAGTCTGACAGGGGCCCTCCGGGAGACCCAGTACTTC. It is translated as CASSLTGALRETQYF.

Only one count was recorded for this clone. The chain recombines TRBV7-2 with TRBJ2-1; no reliable D call. The germline gives CDR1 SGHTA, CDR2 FQGNSA. The CDR3 consists of 14 residues. V shed 1 base and J shed 1 base, with 5 bases lying between them. The CDR3 nucleotides read TGTGCCAGCAGCTTAGTTTTTTCCTACAATGAGCAGTTCTTC. It specifies CASSLVFSYNEQFF.

V is TRBV9 and J is TRBJ1-2, with D hard to call. CDR3 length: 11 residues. Trimming stripped 2 bases from V and 8 bases from J, with 7 bases between. CDR1 and CDR2 from the germline V gene are SGDLS and YYNGEE. CDR3 in amino acids: CASSVPRGYTF. In DNA, the CDR3 is TGTGCCAGCAGCGTCCCGCGGGGCTACACCTTC. Complete variable domain (other parts from reference TRBV9 and TRBJ1-2): DSGVTQTPKHLITATGQRVTLRCSPRSGDLSVYWYQQSLDQGLQFLIQYYNGEERAKGNILERFSAQQFPDLHSELNLSSLELGDSALYFCASSVPRGYTFGSGTRLTVV.

The chain combines TRBV29-1 with TRBJ2-7, with D possibly being TRBD2 (6 bases). The length of the CDR3 is 11 residues. Per germline, CDR1 SQVTM and CDR2 ANQGSEA. Trimming took 7 bases from V and 6 from J, leaving 13 bases between them. The CDR3 here is CSGSQGGEQYF. In DNA, the CDR3 is TGCAGCGGGAGCCAGGGAGGCGAGCAGTACTTC.

This chain connects TRBV27 to TRBJ1-6; possible D gene TRBD1, 5 bases. Germline V lookup: CDR1 MNHEY, CDR2 SMNVEV (reference sequence). CDR3 length equals 16 residues. Trimming removed 5 bases from V and 0 bases from J, with 11 bases in between. The CDR3 loop reads CASSPDTSSYNSPLHF. The DNA for the CDR3 is TGTGCCAGCAGTCCGGACACGAGCTCCTATAATTCACCCCTCCACTTT.

The chain has TRBV29-1 and TRBJ2-7; 11 bases align to TRBD1. The CDR3 has 14 residues. Germline V CDR1 and CDR2: SQVTM, ANQGSEA. After removal of 4 bases from V and 3 bases from J, the junction contained 5 bases not matched to a gene. In nucleotides, the CDR3 is TGCAGCGTTGTGGGACAGGGGGATTTCTACGAGCAGTACTTC. Residues: CSVVGQGDFYEQYF.

V and J are TRBV29-1 and TRBJ1-2; TRBD1 might be the D (6 bases). The CDR3 runs 12 residues. Trimming left V 4 bases short and J 4 bases short, with 10 bases between. Germline lookup yields CDR1 SQVTM and CDR2 ANQGSEA. The CDR3 loop is CSVVSDSYGYTF. The DNA of the CDR3 is TGCAGCGTTGTATCGGACAGCTATGGCTACACCTTC. Combining the CDR3 with reference TRBV29-1 and TRBJ1-2 gives the whole variable domain SAVISQKPSRDICQRGTSLTIQCQVDSQVTMMFWYRQQPGQSLTLIATANQGSEATYESGFVIDKFPISRPNLTFSTLTVSNMSPEDSSIYLCSVVSDSYGYTFGSGTRLTVV.

In this sample, this clone turned up once. The V and J genes are TRBV29-1 and TRBJ2-2; D is undetermined. Germline V gene lookup returns CDR1 SQVTM and CDR2 ANQGSEA. The CDR3 length is 11 residues. V gave up 7 bases and J gave up 3 bases, with 6 bases separating them. CDR3: CSGYYTGELFF. CDR3 bases: TGCAGCGGATACTACACCGGGGAGCTGTTTTTT.

The chain employs TRBV30 and TRBJ2-7; D unresolved. V was clipped by 1 base and J by 4 bases, with 5 bases between them. The germline V gene encodes CDR1 GTSNPN and CDR2 SVGIG (reference sequence). This CDR3 has 11 residues. CDR3 coding DNA: TGTGCCTGGAGTGATTTGTACGAGCAGTACTTC. Its protein product is CAWSDLYEQYF.

This clone occurred a few times. The V call is TRBV19, the J call TRBJ2-7; a weak D match, TRBD1 (6 bases). The CDR3 totals 13 residues. From germline, CDR1 is LNHDA and CDR2 SQIVND (reference sequence). V gave up 9 bases and J gave up 3 bases, with 15 bases separating them. The CDR3 bases are TGTGCCAGCCGTCATCAACAGGGCTACGAGCAGTACTTC. Amino acids: CASRHQQGYEQYF. Drawing the rest from reference TRBV19 and TRBJ2-7, the complete variable domain is DGGITQSPKYLFRKEGQNVTLSCEQNLNHDAMYWYRQDPGQGLRLIYYSQIVNDFQKGDIAEGYSVSREKKESFPLTVTSAQKNPTAFYLCASRHQQGYEQYFGPGTRLTVT.

This clone has a handful of counts. J is TRBJ2-2 and V is TRBV5-1; either TRBD1 or TRBD2 may supply D (6 bases each). This CDR3 is 14 amino acids long. The V gene's germline CDR1 is SGHRS and CDR2 YFSETQ. The V end lost 0 bases, the J end lost 7 bases, and 10 bases lay between the germline ends. The CDR3 is CASSLDREDGELFF. DNA for the CDR3: TGCGCCAGCAGCTTGGACAGGGAGGACGGGGAGCTGTTTTTT. Looking up the rest from reference TRBV5-1 and TRBJ2-2 gives the full variable domain: KAGVTQTPRYLIKTRGQQVTLSCSPISGHRSVSWYQQTPGQGLQFLFEYFSETQRNKGNFPGRFSGRQFSNSRSEMNVSTLELGDSALYLCASSLDREDGELFFGEGSRLTVL.

The rearrangement joins TRBV14 to TRBJ2-7; no clear D gene. This CDR3 contains 14 residues. V was shortened by 1 base and J by 1 base, with 8 bases between the two germline ends. Germline values: CDR1 SGHDN, CDR2 FVKESK. In nucleotides, the CDR3 is TGTGCCAGCAGCCAAGGGGCAGCTTCCTACGAGCAGTACTTC. Amino acid sequence: CASSQGAASYEQYF.

The chain joins TRBV1 to TRBJ2-5; whether TRBD2, the table's D call, matches the DNA was not checked. TRBV1 is a documented pseudogene. This CDR3 spans 17 amino acids. The CDR3 DNA reads TGCACCAGCAGCCAGACTAGCGGGGGGGATAAGGAGGAGACCCAGTACTTC. This gives the protein CTSSQTSGGDKEETQYF.

The V call is TRBV12-5, the J call TRBJ2-3, with D perhaps TRBD1 (6 bases). V was trimmed by 6 bases and J by 2 bases, leaving 9 bases between them. Germline lookup yields CDR1 LGHNT and CDR2 FRNRAP. The CDR3 has 13 amino acids. CDR3 amino acids: CASGTGNTDTQYF. In DNA, the CDR3 is TGTGCTAGTGGCACAGGGAACACAGATACGCAGTATTTT.

The rearrangement joins TRBV7-2 to TRBJ2-7, with D uncertain. Looked up from germline, CDR1 is SGHTA and CDR2 is FQGNSA. This CDR3 region has 15 residues. Trimming shortened V by 1 base and J by 1 base, and 11 bases separated the two germline ends. CDR3 protein: CASSLGAAVSYEQYF. The CDR3 DNA reads TGTGCCAGCAGCTTAGGAGCAGCCGTATCCTACGAGCAGTACTTC.

The V gene is TRBV5-1, the J gene TRBJ2-5; D is perhaps TRBD1 (5 bases). The CDR3 covers 14 residues. V was shortened by 0 bases and J by 0 bases, with 6 bases between the two germline ends. Germline V gives CDR1 SGHRS, CDR2 YFSETQ. The CDR3, as DNA: TGCGCCAGCAGCTTGGGACAGTACCAAGAGACCCAGTACTTC. Protein: CASSLGQYQETQYF.

The gene calls are TRBV15 and TRBJ2-1; the D is unclear. CDR1 and CDR2 (germline): LNHNV, YYDKDF (reference sequence). V was shortened by 0 bases and J by 5 bases, with 8 bases between the two germline ends. The CDR3 is 14 residues long. CDR3 region: CATSRDGFNNEQFF. In DNA, the CDR3 is TGTGCCACCAGCAGAGACGGGTTTAACAATGAGCAGTTCTTC.

V gene TRBV18 combines with J gene TRBJ2-7; D gene uncertain. The V end was cut by 0 bases, the J end by 2 bases, with 11 bases between. Germline V lookup: CDR1 KGHSH, CDR2 LQKENI. The CDR3 contains 15 residues. This CDR3 reads CASSPPGTFAYEQYF. CDR3 in DNA: TGTGCCAGCTCACCACCCGGCACCTTCGCCTACGAGCAGTACTTC.